Shown below are 27 T cell receptor beta chains from a single sample sequenced in a study of T cell responses to AZD1222 COVID-19 vaccine. Produced via immunoSEQ multiplex PCR; TCRdb's table is partial and in-frame only. Of 120,000 or so clones listed, approximately 90% are singletons. The material sequenced was peripheral blood, taken on day 0 of AZD1222 vaccination. Every receptor here comes from an adult in good health.

In nucleotides, the CDR3 is TGTGCCAGTACCCCCCGGACAGGGGCCGGCTACACCTTC. Protein sequence: CASTPRTGAGYTF. The chain couples TRBV19 to TRBJ1-2; 9 bases map to TRBD1. The CDR3 spans 13 residues. Per the germline V gene, CDR1 is LNHDA and CDR2 is SQIVND (reference sequence). The trim removed 7 bases at V and 8 bases at J, leaving 8 bases unmatched.

The V gene is TRBV24-1, the J gene TRBJ1-2; 8 bases are shared with TRBD1. The CDR3 length is 15 residues. The trim removed 5 bases at V and 4 bases at J, leaving 8 bases unmatched. Germline assignment: CDR1 KGHDR and CDR2 SFDVKD. The CDR3: CATSAETGGVYGYTF. In DNA form, the CDR3 reads TGTGCCACCAGTGCCGAAACAGGGGGAGTCTATGGCTACACCTTC.

The rearrangement joins TRBV28 to TRBJ1-4; D unclear. Germline loops: CDR1 MDHEN, CDR2 SYDVKM. V lost 9 bases, J lost 6 bases, and 11 bases lay in between. This CDR3 contains 12 residues. CDR3 nucleotides: TGTGCCAGTGGCGGGTCTTATGAAAAACTGTTTTTT. Translated, it gives CASGGSYEKLFF.

This sequence joins TRBV2 and TRBJ2-5, with D possibly matching TRBD1 (6 bases). Germline CDR1 and CDR2: SNHLY and FYNNEI. Between the trimmed V and J ends, which lost 5 bases and 9 bases, there was a span of 10 bases. The CDR3 extends over 11 amino acids. CDR3 sequence reads: CASSTGFAQYF. The CDR3 DNA reads TGTGCCAGCAGTACAGGGTTTGCCCAGTACTTC.

The chain combines TRBV7-9 with TRBJ2-3; D is perhaps TRBD1 (5 bases). Germline assignment: CDR1 SEHNR and CDR2 FQNEAQ (reference sequence). The CDR3 loop spans 14 amino acids. The V gene lost 2 bases and the J gene lost 4 bases, with 10 bases spanning the gap. In DNA, the CDR3 is TGTGCCAGCAGCTTAAACCAGGGATCAGATACGCAGTATTTT. Residues: CASSLNQGSDTQYF.

The gene calls are TRBV19 and TRBJ1-5; D perhaps matches TRBD1 (6 bases). The CDR3 contains 14 residues. Germline V CDR1 and CDR2: LNHDA, SQIVND (reference sequence). V was trimmed by 7 bases and J by 6 bases, leaving 16 bases between them. As DNA, the CDR3 is TGTGCCAGTAATCTCAGGGACATAGGTCAGCCCCAGCATTTT. Encoded protein: CASNLRDIGQPQHF.

The chain combines TRBV6-1 with TRBJ1-6; 10 bases fit TRBD1. From germline, CDR1 is MNHNS and CDR2 SASEGT. The ends lost 6 bases at V and 7 bases at J; junction bases unmatched: 6. The CDR3 sequence is 15 residues long. The CDR3 nucleotides read TGTGCCAGCAGGCCGGGACAGGGGATCAATTCACCCCTCCACTTT. Its translation is CASRPGQGINSPLHF.

This chain uses TRBV7-2 with TRBJ2-1, with 12 nucleotides matching TRBD1. This CDR3 is built from 15 residues. Trimming at V came to 2 bases and at J to 9 bases, leaving 5 bases not matched to a gene. The V gene's germline CDR1 is SGHTA and CDR2 FQGNSA. CDR3 in amino acids: CASSLSGTGGAEQFF. The CDR3, as DNA: TGTGCCAGCAGCTTATCCGGGACAGGGGGCGCTGAGCAGTTCTTC.

The chain joins TRBV3-1 (or the pseudogene TRBV3-2) to TRBJ2-4; D possibly corresponds to TRBD1 (5 bases). Trimming left V 3 bases short and J 0 bases short, with 15 bases between. The CDR3 is 17 amino acids. The germline gives CDR1 LGHDT, CDR2 YNNKEL (reference sequence). CDR3 region: CASSQIPQGIAKNIQYF. The CDR3 region has the DNA TGTGCCAGCAGCCAGATTCCTCAGGGAATAGCCAAAAACATTCAGTACTTC.

V and J are TRBV28 and TRBJ1-5, with 7 bases aligning to TRBD1. Germline V CDR1 and CDR2: MDHEN, SYDVKM. V lost 3 bases, J lost 1 base, and 3 bases stayed unmatched. The CDR3 sequence is 15 residues long. The CDR3 loop is CASSLDRPSNQPQHF. The CDR3 DNA sequence: TGTGCCAGCAGTTTGGACAGGCCGAGCAATCAGCCCCAGCATTTT.

The chain recombines TRBV5-1 with TRBJ2-1, with D possibly TRBD2 on 6 matching bases. The CDR3 is 15 amino acids. V was shortened by 4 bases and J by 4 bases, with 15 bases between the two germline ends. Germline V gives CDR1 SGHRS, CDR2 YFSETQ. CDR3 coding DNA: TGCGCCAGCAGCCCGGACAACAGCGGGTACAATGAGCAGTTCTTC. Protein: CASSPDNSGYNEQFF.

This chain joins TRBV7-9 and TRBJ2-2; 8 bases map to TRBD1. From germline, CDR1 is SEHNR and CDR2 FQNEAQ (reference sequence). This CDR3 contains 13 residues. The ends lost 7 bases at V and 6 bases at J; junction bases unmatched: 4. The CDR3 nucleotides are TGTGCCAGCACCCGGACAGGGTCCGGGGAGCTGTTTTTT. This gives the protein CASTRTGSGELFF.

The J gene is TRBJ2-1, the V gene TRBV3-1 (or the pseudogene TRBV3-2); TRBD2 agrees at 7 bases. The V segment lost 5 bases and the J segment 8 bases; nucleotides outside the gene matches: 9. This CDR3 has 14 residues. Germline CDR1 LGHDT, CDR2 YNNKEL (reference sequence). CDR3 loop: CASSGLDPLHEQFF. The CDR3 region has the DNA TGTGCCAGCAGCGGACTAGACCCATTACATGAGCAGTTCTTC.

In this sample, this clone turned up a few times. This chain connects TRBV5-1 to TRBJ1-3, with 7 bases lining up with TRBD1. CDR1 is SGHRS and CDR2 is YFSETQ in the germline V gene. V gave up 4 bases and J gave up 0 bases; unmatched junction bases: 4. The CDR3 is 15 amino acids. CDR3 nucleotide sequence: TGCGCCAGCAGCCAGGGACAGAACTCTGGAAACACCATATATTTT. Its translation: CASSQGQNSGNTIYF.

V is TRBV9 and J is TRBJ1-1; the D gene is possibly TRBD1 (5 bases). From germline, CDR1 is SGDLS and CDR2 YYNGEE. Between the trimmed V and J ends, which lost 3 bases and 1 base, there was a span of 10 bases. The CDR3 consists of 14 residues. CDR3 residues: CASSGGPTNTEAFF. In DNA, the CDR3 is TGTGCCAGCAGCGGGGGACCGACGAACACTGAAGCTTTCTTT.

J is TRBJ2-7 and V is TRBV5-4; either TRBD1 or TRBD2 may fit D (5 bases each). Trimming shortened V by 0 bases and J by 1 base, and 11 bases separated the two germline ends. CDR1 is SGHNT and CDR2 is YYREEE in the germline V gene (reference sequence). CDR3 length equals 15 residues. The CDR3 region has the DNA TGTGCCAGCAGCTTGGTCGGGACCACTTCCTACGAGCAGTACTTC. This encodes CASSLVGTTSYEQYF.

This clone has just one count. The J gene is TRBJ2-7, the V gene TRBV9, with TRBD2 matching over 10 bases. This CDR3 spans 16 amino acids. Germline V gene sequence: CDR1 SGDLS, CDR2 YYNGEE. The V gene end was trimmed by 0 bases and the J gene end by 1 base; junction bases not matched to a gene: 4. The CDR3, as DNA: TGTGCCAGCAGCGTAGAAGCGGGAGGGGGATCCTACGAGCAGTACTTC. Translated, it gives CASSVEAGGGSYEQYF.

The rearrangement joins TRBV19 to TRBJ1-1; no definite D call. The germline V and J ends were trimmed by 3 bases and 1 base, with 15 bases remaining between them. CDR3 length equals 16 residues. CDR1 and CDR2 (germline): LNHDA, SQIVND (reference sequence). CDR3 in DNA: TGTGCCAGTAGTATCCAGGAGATCGGAGCGAACACTGAAGCTTTCTTT. Protein product: CASSIQEIGANTEAFF.

The chain recombines TRBV14 with TRBJ2-7, with D unclear. CDR3 size: 13 residues. Between the trimmed V and J ends, which lost 3 bases and 6 bases, there was a span of 12 bases. Germline V CDR1 and CDR2: SGHDN, FVKESK. CDR3 sequence (DNA): TGTGCCAGCAGCCACAGATTTCGAGGCGAGCAGTACTTC. This sequence encodes CASSHRFRGEQYF.

The chain is built from TRBV18 and TRBJ2-7; the D call may be TRBD1 or TRBD2 (5 bases each). The germline V gene encodes CDR1 KGHSH and CDR2 LQKENI. This CDR3 is built from 15 residues. V lost 6 bases and J 5 bases, leaving 20 bases between the germline ends. The CDR3 here is CASSRLLGTVHEQYF. The CDR3 nucleotides are TGTGCCAGCTCGCGGCTGCTAGGGACGGTCCACGAGCAGTACTTC.

The chain uses TRBV7-9 and TRBJ2-1; 9 bases line up with TRBD2. CDR1 SEHNR and CDR2 FQNEAQ come from the germline V gene (reference sequence). V gave up 5 bases and J gave up 1 base; unmatched junction bases: 3. CDR3 length: 15 residues. The CDR3 DNA sequence: TGTGCCAGCAGCCTTAGCGGGGGTTCCTACAATGAGCAGTTCTTC. It codes for CASSLSGGSYNEQFF.

The chain carries TRBV29-1 and TRBJ2-1; D perhaps matches TRBD2 (6 bases). The ends were cut back, 2 bases at V and 5 bases at J, with 16 bases in the middle. This CDR3 comprises 15 residues. The germline V gene encodes CDR1 SQVTM and CDR2 ANQGSEA. CDR3 sequence (DNA): TGCAGCGTTGAAAATCGGTGGGAGGAAGACAATGAGCAGTTCTTC. Protein product: CSVENRWEEDNEQFF.

This rearrangement joins TRBV3-1 (or the pseudogene TRBV3-2) to TRBJ1-6, with D unresolved. The CDR3 contains 15 residues. The V gene lost 4 bases and the J gene lost 9 bases, with 16 bases spanning the gap. The V gene's germline CDR1 is LGHDT and CDR2 YNNKEL (reference sequence). In DNA form, the CDR3 reads TGTGCCAGCAGCCCAGATACTGGGTGGAGTTCACCCCTCCACTTT. Amino acids: CASSPDTGWSSPLHF.

The chain joins TRBV7-2 to TRBJ2-7; unclear D gene. The CDR3 covers 16 residues. CDR1 and CDR2 from the germline V gene are SGHTA and FQGNSA. V was shortened by 1 base and J by 3 bases, with 16 bases between the two germline ends. The CDR3 nucleotides are TGTGCCAGCAGCTTAGGCTGGGCAGCAAACCTCTACGAGCAGTACTTC. Its translation is CASSLGWAANLYEQYF.

V gene TRBV2 combines with J gene TRBJ2-5; 8 bases map to TRBD2. The V segment lost 4 bases and the J segment 4 bases; nucleotides outside the gene matches: 8. CDR3 size: 15 residues. CDR1 SNHLY and CDR2 FYNNEI come from the germline V gene. CDR3 DNA sequence: TGTGCCAGCAGTGTGACGGGGGGGGTTCGAGAGACCCAGTACTTC. Amino acids: CASSVTGGVRETQYF.

V usage is TRBV28 and J usage is TRBJ1-1, with D hard to call. The germline V gene has CDR1 MDHEN and CDR2 SYDVKM. V was trimmed by 4 bases and J by 9 bases, leaving 12 bases between them. This CDR3 comprises 12 residues. Here the CDR3 DNA reads TGTGCCAGCAGTTCCCTCGGTGCTAAAGCTTTCTTT. Its translation is CASSSLGAKAFF.

The rearrangement links TRBV5-1 to TRBJ2-2, with TRBD2 identical over 13 bases. Germline CDR1 SGHRS, CDR2 YFSETQ. Trimming at V came to 5 bases and at J to 5 bases, leaving 12 bases not matched to a gene. The CDR3 is 18 amino acids. CDR3 coding DNA: TGCGCCAGCAGTTCCCATATGACTAGCGGGAGGCGAACCGGGGAGCTGTTTTTT. It encodes CASSSHMTSGRRTGELFF.